Listed here are 29 T cell receptor beta chains from one sample, sequenced in a study of blood T cell repertoires in COVID-19. Data came from immunoSEQ multiplex PCR; TCRdb stores just in-frame clones and leaves some out. The profile covers some 510,000 clones, with roughly 90% appearing a single time and 1.5% to 2% taken by the ten largest. The sequenced sample consisted of PBMCs or T cells enriched from blood (not recorded which). These TCRs come from a woman between 40 and 55 years old who had recovered from COVID-19.

This chain uses TRBV7-9 with TRBJ1-2; maybe TRBD1 (5 bases). This CDR3 has 15 residues. CDR1 and CDR2 from the germline V gene are SEHNR and FQNEAQ (reference sequence). V gave up 2 bases and J gave up 6 bases, with 16 bases separating them. The DNA of the CDR3 is TGTGCCAGCAGCTTACCGGGGTCCGGAGGGGATGGCTACACCTTC. Protein product: CASSLPGSGGDGYTF. The whole variable domain, remainder taken from reference TRBV7-9 and TRBJ1-2, is DTGVSQNPRHKITKRGQNVTFRCDPISEHNRLYWYRQTLGQGPEFLTYFQNEAQLEKSRLLSDRFSAERPKGSFSTLEIQRTEQGDSAMYLCASSLPGSGGDGYTFGSGTRLTVV.

The chain couples TRBV6-5 to TRBJ1-1, with D unresolved. Germline assignment: CDR1 MNHEY and CDR2 SVGAGI. The ends were cut back, 0 bases at V and 0 bases at J, with 8 bases in the middle. The CDR3 is made up of 15 amino acids. The CDR3 bases are TGTGCCAGCAGTTACTCCCGGGGATTGAACACTGAAGCTTTCTTT. Protein: CASSYSRGLNTEAFF.

This chain connects TRBV5-8 to TRBJ1-5; no definite D call. The CDR3 covers 16 residues. Germline V gene lookup returns CDR1 SGHTS and CDR2 YDEGEE. V gave up 2 bases and J gave up 7 bases, with 19 bases separating them. The CDR3 loop reads CASSLSMGAQIQPQHF. The CDR3 bases are TGTGCCAGCAGCTTATCTATGGGAGCCCAGATACAGCCCCAGCATTTT.

The chain combines TRBV10-2 with TRBJ1-1; TRBD1 is a possible D gene (6 bases). There are 13 residues in the CDR3. The ends were cut back, 2 bases at V and 4 bases at J, with 8 bases in the middle. Per germline, CDR1 WSHSY and CDR2 SAAADI. The CDR3 region has the DNA TGCGCCAGCAGTGAGAACAGGGTCACTGAAGCTTTCTTT. Its protein is CASSENRVTEAFF.

CDR3 loop: CAWSLGTSGPHNEQFF. The CDR3, as DNA: TGTGCCTGGAGTCTCGGGACTAGCGGACCCCACAATGAGCAGTTCTTC. V gene TRBV30 combines with J gene TRBJ2-1; 11 bases match TRBD2. After removal of 2 bases from V and 5 bases from J, the junction contained 8 bases not matched to a gene. Germline V gene lookup returns CDR1 GTSNPN and CDR2 SVGIG (reference sequence). The CDR3 runs 16 residues.

The chain uses TRBV4-3 and TRBJ2-1, with 11 bases lining up with TRBD2. V lost 1 base to trimming and J lost 11 bases; unmatched junction nucleotides: 10. Germline CDR1 LGHNA, CDR2 YSLEER. The CDR3 sequence is 16 residues long. The CDR3 region is CASSQVGSLAGGKQFF. The CDR3 bases are TGCGCCAGCAGCCAAGTAGGGAGTCTAGCGGGAGGTAAGCAGTTCTTC.

This clone was detected only a few times. This chain uses TRBV9 with TRBJ1-2, with D possibly being TRBD1 (6 bases). The CDR3 covers 15 residues. V gave up 1 base and J gave up 3 bases, with 13 bases separating them. CDR1 is SGDLS, CDR2 YYNGEE, per germline. CDR3: CASSVSGQPDYGYTF. The CDR3 DNA sequence: TGTGCCAGCAGCGTATCAGGACAGCCAGACTATGGCTACACCTTC.

The chain employs TRBV6-1 and TRBJ2-7; TRBD2 matches 12 bases. V shed 2 bases, J shed 2 bases, and the junction held 1 base outside the gene matches. CDR1 and CDR2 from the germline V gene are MNHNS and SASEGT. The CDR3 loop spans 15 amino acids. CDR3 amino acids: CASSERLAGAYEQYF. Here the CDR3 DNA reads TGTGCCAGCAGTGAACGACTAGCGGGGGCCTACGAGCAGTACTTC.

This clone was found many times. The J gene is TRBJ2-7, the V gene TRBV6-5; tentative D call: TRBD2 (5 bases). Trimming shortened V by 0 bases and J by 3 bases, and 15 bases separated the two germline ends. CDR3 size: 16 residues. Germline V gene data show CDR1 as MNHEY and CDR2 as SVGAGI. This chain's CDR3 is CASSYSKRAMVYEQYF. As DNA, the CDR3 is TGTGCCAGCAGTTACTCGAAGAGGGCCATGGTCTACGAGCAGTACTTC.

The chain uses TRBV27 and TRBJ1-2; 9 bases align to TRBD1. Germline values: CDR1 MNHEY, CDR2 SMNVEV (reference sequence). This CDR3 spans 13 amino acids. J gave up 6 bases and V 6 bases, and 5 bases lay outside the gene matches. CDR3 sequence reads: CASRHTGGNGYTF. The DNA of the CDR3 is TGTGCCAGCAGGCACACAGGGGGCAATGGCTACACCTTC.

J is TRBJ2-1 and V is TRBV5-1; 10 bases fit TRBD2. This CDR3 comprises 15 residues. The V and J ends lost 1 base and 6 bases, in that order; junction bases with no gene match: 4. Germline CDR1 and CDR2: SGHRS and YFSETQ. The chain's CDR3 is CASSLRASGSNEQFF. The CDR3 nucleotides are TGCGCCAGCAGCTTGCGCGCTAGCGGGAGCAATGAGCAGTTCTTC.

The chain combines TRBV7-2 with TRBJ2-4; D is possibly TRBD1 (5 bases). CDR1 is SGHTA, CDR2 FQGNSA, per germline. This CDR3 is built from 15 residues. The V end lost 2 bases, the J end lost 7 bases, and 15 bases lay between the germline ends. The CDR3 DNA is TGTGCCAGCAGCTTATTAGGTCAGGGTGGTAACATTCAGTACTTC. This translates into CASSLLGQGGNIQYF.

The V gene is TRBV5-8, the J gene TRBJ2-1; D is unclear. The germline gives CDR1 SGHTS, CDR2 YDEGEE. The CDR3 has 14 residues. Trimming left V 0 bases short and J 3 bases short, with 7 bases between. CDR3 loop: CASSLASFYNEQFF. CDR3 bases: TGTGCCAGCAGCTTGGCCTCCTTCTACAATGAGCAGTTCTTC. The variable domain in full, with the rest retrieved from reference TRBV5-8 and TRBJ2-1, is EAGVTQSPTHLIKTRGQQATLRCSPISGHTSVYWYQQALGLGLQFLLWYDEGEERNRGNFPPRFSGRQFPNYSSELNVNALELEDSALYLCASSLASFYNEQFFGPGTRLTVL.

The chain joins TRBV10-3 to TRBJ2-3; perhaps TRBD2 as D (5 bases). The CDR3 contains 14 residues. The V end was cut by 0 bases, the J end by 10 bases, with 14 bases between. Germline CDR1 ENHRY, CDR2 SYGVKD. Here the CDR3 reads CAISESSNSSPQYF. CDR3 in DNA: TGTGCCATCAGTGAGTCGAGTAACTCTAGCCCGCAGTATTTT.

The rearrangement joins TRBV14 to TRBJ2-5; no clear D gene. The germline CDR1 and CDR2 sequences are SGHDN and FVKESK. There are 13 residues in the CDR3. Trimming took 0 bases from V and 0 from J, leaving 2 bases between them. The CDR3 loop reads CASSQDNQETQYF. The CDR3 coding sequence is TGTGCCAGCAGCCAAGATAACCAAGAGACCCAGTACTTC.

This rearrangement joins TRBV7-2 to TRBJ1-5, with D perhaps matching TRBD1 (6 bases). Per the germline V gene, CDR1 is SGHTA and CDR2 is FQGNSA. Between the trimmed V and J ends, which lost 5 bases and 5 bases, there was a span of 13 bases. CDR3 size: 14 residues. This chain's CDR3 is CASSLRGGDQPQHF. The CDR3 nucleotides read TGTGCCAGCAGCCTGAGGGGGGGAGATCAGCCCCAGCATTTT.

The genes are TRBV5-1 and TRBJ2-2; D uncertain. V was shortened by 2 bases and J by 5 bases, with 16 bases between the two germline ends. CDR1 and CDR2 from the germline V gene are SGHRS and YFSETQ. The CDR3 consists of 16 residues. CDR3 residues: CASSFIRVEVTGELFF. CDR3 DNA sequence: TGCGCCAGCAGCTTTATCCGAGTTGAGGTAACCGGGGAGCTGTTTTTT.

This chain connects TRBV24-1 to TRBJ2-3, with a weak D call TRBD1 (6 bases). Germline loops: CDR1 KGHDR, CDR2 SFDVKD. V was trimmed by 4 bases and J by 5 bases, leaving 18 bases between them. This CDR3 is built from 16 residues. DNA of the CDR3: TGTGCCACCAGTGACCGCCGGGGCATAGGGGGAGATACGCAGTATTTT. This encodes CATSDRRGIGGDTQYF.

This clone is a singleton in its sample. The gene calls are TRBV27 and TRBJ2-1; TRBD2 aligns across 8 bases. Germline-derived CDR1 and CDR2 are MNHEY and SMNVEV (reference sequence). This CDR3 region has 14 residues. The trim removed 3 bases at V and 4 bases at J, leaving 2 bases unmatched. The CDR3 DNA is TGTGCCAGCAGTTTTCTAGCGGGTTACAATGAGCAGTTCTTC. Translation gives CASSFLAGYNEQFF.

V is TRBV19 and J is TRBJ2-3; D remains ambiguous. Germline lookup yields CDR1 LNHDA and CDR2 SQIVND (reference sequence). CDR3 size: 14 residues. Between the trimmed V and J ends, which lost 1 base and 0 bases, there was a span of 5 bases. The CDR3 loop is CASSIGTSTDTQYF. The CDR3 DNA is TGTGCCAGTAGTATAGGTACTAGCACAGATACGCAGTATTTT.

J is TRBJ2-1 and V is TRBV7-2, with 10 bases identical to TRBD2. Germline lookup yields CDR1 SGHTA and CDR2 FQGNSA. Trimming at V came to 5 bases and at J to 7 bases, leaving 11 bases not matched to a gene. CDR3 length: 16 residues. CDR3 nucleotide sequence: TGTGCCAGCAGCCCCCGGAGCGGGAGGGCGTGGAATGAGCAGTTCTTC. It codes for CASSPRSGRAWNEQFF.

This clone turned up a few times. The chain joins TRBV20-1 to TRBJ2-7, with 8 bases that match TRBD1. This CDR3 is 13 amino acids long. CDR1 and CDR2 from the germline V gene are DFQATT and SNEGSKA (reference sequence). Trimming removed 5 bases from V and 5 bases from J; junction bases left unmatched: 8. The CDR3 is CSARDRGIHEQYF. The CDR3 bases are TGCAGTGCTCGTGACAGGGGAATCCACGAGCAGTACTTC.

The chain uses TRBV4-1 and TRBJ1-5, with a weak D call TRBD1 (6 bases). The germline V and J ends were trimmed by 0 bases and 7 bases, with 16 bases remaining between them. Germline CDR1 and CDR2: MGHRA and YSYEKL. The CDR3 runs to 16 residues. CDR3 coding DNA: TGCGCCAGCAGCCAAGATTACAACAGGGTGGGCCAGCCCCAGCATTTT. It encodes CASSQDYNRVGQPQHF.

J is TRBJ1-2 and V is TRBV6-4, with 7 bases lining up with TRBD1. This CDR3 has 13 amino acids. V lost 0 bases to trimming and J lost 6 bases; unmatched junction nucleotides: 1. Looked up from germline, CDR1 is MRHNA and CDR2 is SNTAGT. The CDR3 DNA reads TGTGCCAGCAGTGACTCCACAGGGGATGGCTACACCTTC. Translating it yields CASSDSTGDGYTF.

V usage is TRBV7-6 and J usage is TRBJ1-3, with a tentative D call TRBD1 (6 bases). Germline loops: CDR1 SGHVS, CDR2 FNYEAQ. Trimming shortened V by 5 bases and J by 3 bases, and 14 bases separated the two germline ends. The CDR3 length is 15 residues. The CDR3 here is CASSQGPGVGNTIYF. CDR3 DNA: TGTGCCAGCAGCCAGGGGCCAGGGGTTGGAAACACCATATATTTT.

In this sample, this clone turned up once. The CDR3 spells CASSDTSSGSGYEQYF. The CDR3 DNA follows: TGTGCCAGCAGCGACACCTCTAGCGGGAGTGGGTACGAGCAGTACTTC. The chain links TRBV11-3 to TRBJ2-7; 10 nucleotides align to TRBD2. CDR3 length: 16 residues. V was pared by 5 bases and J by 4 bases, with 11 bases of the junction left unmatched. Per germline, CDR1 SGHNT and CDR2 YENEEA.

The chain recombines TRBV19 with TRBJ1-5; no clear D gene. The CDR3 runs to 13 residues. CDR1 is LNHDA, CDR2 SQIVND, per germline (reference sequence). The ends were cut back, 5 bases at V and 2 bases at J, with 7 bases in the middle. In nucleotides, the CDR3 is TGTGCCAGTAGTGCCCAGGGCAATCAGCCCCAGCATTTT. Protein: CASSAQGNQPQHF.

The chain employs TRBV10-1 and TRBJ2-2; a possible D gene is TRBD1 (6 bases). The germline V gene has CDR1 WNHNN and CDR2 SYGVQD (reference sequence). The CDR3 sequence is 13 residues long. V lost 7 bases, J lost 5 bases, and 11 bases lay in between. The CDR3 loop reads CASTRTVTGELFF. CDR3 DNA sequence: TGCGCCAGCACCCGGACAGTTACCGGGGAGCTGTTTTTT.

The chain has TRBV6-5 and TRBJ1-1, with D perhaps matching TRBD1 (6 bases). This CDR3 is built from 16 residues. V shed 4 bases and J shed 0 bases, with 15 bases lying between them. CDR1 and CDR2 (germline): MNHEY, SVGAGI. CDR3 nucleotide sequence: TGTGCCAGCAGTTTTTGGGGGGGGCTTATGAACACTGAAGCTTTCTTT. As protein: CASSFWGGLMNTEAFF.